This T cell receptor beta chain emerged from a study of cytomegalovirus exposure and HLA in healthy donors. Study-level information: The Caucasian-associated ancestry cluster contained 75% to 85% of the approximately 390 genotyped donors.

As regards this clone: Antigen unknown.

Vbeta (60) and Jbeta (13) primers were used in the PCR. Profiled with immunoSEQ multiplex PCR; TCRdb holds only in-frame clones, not every one. The sample lists about 88,000 clones; about four fifths were seen once. Germline CDR1 and CDR2: SEHNR and FQNEAQ (reference sequence). The trim removed 3 bases at V and 0 bases at J, leaving 6 bases unmatched. The CDR3 contains 16 residues. Study results and limitations: Immune exposure information available was restricted to CMV serostatus.

The sequence derives from a woman in her 40s in good health and CMV-seronegative. The chain carries TRBV7-9 and TRBJ2-7; 9 nucleotides align to TRBD1. Sequenced material: PBMCs. CDR3 in amino acids: CASSFTGGGYSYEQYF. The CDR3 DNA is TGTGCCAGCAGCTTTACAGGGGGCGGATACTCCTACGAGCAGTACTTC. The full variable domain, in which reference TRBV7-9 and TRBJ2-7 provide the parts outside the CDR3, is DTGVSQNPRHKITKRGQNVTFRCDPISEHNRLYWYRQTLGQGPEFLTYFQNEAQLEKSRLLSDRFSAERPKGSFSTLEIQRTEQGDSAMYLCASSFTGGGYSYEQYFGPGTRLTVT.